These T cell receptor beta chains were read from a single sample in a study of CD8+CD57+ T cells in acquired aplastic anemia. One entry per CDR3 protein results from TCRdb running MiXCR on the reads. This sample has some 130,000 distinct CDR3 sequences; 40% to 45% occur once, and the top ten carry 6.5% to 10%. Sequencing input: sorted CD4+, CD8+, or CD8+CD57+ T cells (not recorded which) from PBMCs. Receptors were obtained from a human donor in good health, serving as a control. Each CDR3 is given with its conserved first and last residue. D genes are given only for firm matches. Where a row states a size, it is once, few, many or the class of an expanded clone; other rows omit it.

TRBD1	-	TRBV12-3/TRBV12-4	TRBJ1-1	CASSVSGTVNTEALF	TGTGCCAGCAGTGTCTCCGGGACAGTGAACACTGAAGCTCTCTTT
-	many	TRBV7-8	TRBJ1-2	CASSRPGGYGYTF	TGTGCCAGCAGCCGACCCGGGGGCTATGGCTACACCTTC
-	few	TRBV28	TRBJ1-5	CASSPGGSQAPQPQHF	TGTGCCAGCAGCCCCGGGGGTTCCCAGGCTCCTCAGCCCCAGCATTTT
TRBD2	-	TRBV24-1	TRBJ2-1	CATSDPGLAGLQFF	TGTGCCACCAGTGATCCGGGACTAGCGGGACTCCAGTTCTTC
-	-	TRBV24-1	TRBJ2-3	CAASDRGSTDTQYF	TGTGCCGCCAGTGACCGTGGGAGCACAGATACGCAGTATTTT
-	-	TRBV5-1	TRBJ2-7	CASSLERFDEQYF	TGCGCCAGCAGCTTGGAACGGTTCGACGAGCAGTACTTC
TRBD1	-	TRBV6-1	TRBJ1-4	CASAGQESEKLFF	TGTGCCAGCGCCGGACAGGAAAGTGAAAAACTGTTTTTT
-	many	TRBV3-1	TRBJ2-3	CASSQDFASSTDTQYF	TGTGCCAGCAGCCAAGATTTCGCTAGCAGCACAGATACGCAGTATTTT
-	-	TRBV19	TRBJ1-1	CASSIGSVGNTEAFF	TGTGCCAGTAGTATAGGCTCGGTGGGGAACACTGAAGCTTTCTTT
-	-	TRBV24-1	TRBJ2-7	CATSAATGSDEQYF	TGTGCCACCAGTGCCGCGACCGGGAGTGACGAGCAGTACTTC
-	few	TRBV7-2	TRBJ2-4	CASSALQATQYF	TGTGCCAGCAGCGCCCTACAGGCCACCCAGTACTTC
-	-	TRBV19	TRBJ1-2	CAIRPIPLYGYTF	TGTGCCATTAGACCTATCCCCCTTTATGGCTACACCTTC
-	-	TRBV7-9	TRBJ2-1	CASSLGTDNEQFF	TGTGCCAGCAGCTTAGGGACAGACAATGAGCAGTTCTTC
TRBD1	once	TRBV15	TRBJ1-2	CAASSDRGNYGYTF	TGTGCCGCCAGCAGTGACAGGGGAAACTATGGCTACACCTTC
-	many	TRBV7-2	TRBJ2-6	CASSLQVLVSGANVLTF	TGTGCCAGCAGCTTACAGGTTTTAGTGTCCGGGGCCAACGTCCTGACTTTC
-	-	TRBV2	TRBJ1-2	CASGAAYGYTF	TGTGCCAGCGGCGCAGCATATGGCTACACCTTC
-	many	TRBV3-1	TRBJ1-5	CASSSGGQPQHF	TGTGCCAGCAGTTCTGGCGGGCAGCCCCAGCATTTT
-	-	TRBV9	TRBJ2-7	CASSLHPGDNSYEQYF	TGTGCCAGCAGCCTACACCCAGGGGACAACTCCTACGAGCAGTACTTC
TRBD1	-	TRBV12-5	TRBJ1-4	CARGLGQGVNEKLFF	TGTGCTCGTGGTTTGGGACAGGGGGTAAATGAAAAACTGTTTTTT
TRBD2	-	TRBV20-1	TRBJ2-1	CSARNLAGVYNEQFF	TGCAGTGCTAGAAATCTAGCGGGAGTCTACAATGAGCAGTTCTTC
-	many	TRBV20-1	TRBJ2-7	CSARPSVLGGQYF	TGCAGTGCTAGGCCTTCCGTCTTGGGCGGGCAGTACTTC
-	-	TRBV3-1	TRBJ2-6	CASSPGTGTGANVLTF	TGTGCCAGCAGCCCGGGTACGGGGACCGGGGCCAACGTCCTGACTTTC
TRBD1	-	TRBV24-1	TRBJ2-3	CATSDGGQGSDTQYF	TGTGCCACCAGTGACGGGGGACAGGGGTCAGATACGCAGTATTTT
TRBD1	-	TRBV5-1	TRBJ2-5	CASSETGGQETQYF	TGCGCCAGCAGCGAGACAGGGGGTCAAGAGACCCAGTACTTC
TRBD1	many	TRBV6-1	TRBJ2-2	CAIGDRVTGELFF	TGTGCCATCGGGGACAGGGTCACCGGGGAGCTGTTTTTT
TRBD1	-	TRBV9	TRBJ2-7	CASNKGQGSEQYF	TGTGCCAGCAACAAGGGACAGGGCTCCGAGCAGTACTTC
-	-	TRBV10-3	TRBJ2-7	CASRGEQGSYEQYF	TGTGCCAGTCGGGGGGAACAGGGCTCCTACGAGCAGTACTTC
-	-	TRBV29-1	TRBJ2-7	CSVEDASDPEQYF	TGCAGCGTTGAAGATGCTAGCGATCCCGAGCAGTACTTC
TRBD2	many	TRBV12-3/TRBV12-4	TRBJ2-3	CASSSERGTQYF	TGTGCCAGCAGTTCCGAGCGGGGAACGCAGTATTTT
TRBD2	-	TRBV2	TRBJ2-7	CASSFPAGGHFEQYF	TGTGCCAGCAGTTTCCCCGCGGGAGGGCATTTCGAGCAGTACTTC
TRBD2	many	TRBV7-9	TRBJ2-2	CASLAGANTGELFF	TGTGCCAGTCTAGCGGGGGCGAACACCGGGGAGCTGTTTTTT
TRBD2	-	TRBV2	TRBJ2-3	CASKPGLGADTQYF	TGTGCCAGCAAACCGGGACTAGGGGCAGATACGCAGTATTTT
-	once	TRBV19	TRBJ1-3	CASSDDWGSGNTIYF	TGTGCCAGTAGCGATGATTGGGGATCTGGAAACACCATATATTTT
TRBD1	-	TRBV7-2	TRBJ1-2	CASSGRTGDFYGCTF	TGTGCCAGCAGCGGCCGGACAGGGGATTTCTATGGCTGCACCTTC
-	-	TRBV19	TRBJ1-2	CASSTHITDIYTF	TGTGCCAGTAGTACCCACATAACAGATATCTACACCTTC
-	-	TRBV2	TRBJ2-5	CASIWGAQETQYF	TGTGCCAGCATCTGGGGGGCGCAAGAGACCCAGTACTTC
TRBD2	many	TRBV20-1	TRBJ2-5	CSARGASGRWLGETQYF	TGCAGTGCCCGGGGGGCTAGCGGGAGATGGCTGGGAGAGACCCAGTACTTC
TRBD1	many	TRBV5-1	TRBJ2-7	CASSSGTGNYEQYF	TGCGCCAGCAGCTCAGGGACAGGGAACTACGAGCAGTACTTC
TRBD2	many	TRBV20-1	TRBJ2-5	CSARPHGLAGVQETQYF	TGCAGTGCTAGACCACATGGACTAGCGGGAGTTCAAGAGACCCAGTACTTC
-	-	TRBV6-5	TRBJ1-2	CASSYSITGYGYTF	TGTGCCAGCAGTTACTCGATTACAGGGTATGGCTACACCTTC
TRBD2	many	TRBV12-3/TRBV12-4	TRBJ2-7	CASSRGGARGEQYF	TGTGCCAGCAGTCGCGGGGGGGCTCGGGGGGAGCAGTACTTC
TRBD1	-	TRBV19	TRBJ1-1	CASSITGTGDTEAFF	TGTGCCAGTAGTATTACCGGGACAGGGGACACTGAAGCTTTCTTT
-	many	TRBV7-9	TRBJ2-1	CASSSPQGSSYNEQFF	TGTGCCAGCAGCTCCCCCCAGGGTAGCTCCTACAATGAGCAGTTCTTC
-	-	TRBV3-1	TRBJ2-1	CASSPYGLTRSYNEQFF	TGTGCCAGCAGCCCCTATGGACTTACCCGCTCCTACAATGAGCAGTTCTTC
-	-	TRBV28	TRBJ1-4	CASSLRGGNEKLFF	TGTGCCAGCAGTCTAAGGGGGGGTAATGAAAAACTGTTTTTT
TRBD1	-	TRBV2	TRBJ1-1	CASSVDREAFF	TGTGCCAGCTCAGTGGACAGGGAAGCTTTCTTT
-	many	TRBV7-9	TRBJ2-5	CASTPTETQYF	TGTGCCAGCACCCCCACAGAGACCCAGTACTTC
-	many	TRBV6-2/TRBV6-3	TRBJ2-1	CASRARVTSDEQFF	TGTGCCAGCAGAGCTCGGGTGACGTCCGATGAGCAGTTCTTC
-	-	TRBV7-2	TRBJ1-6	CASSLALSSYNSPLHF	TGTGCCAGCAGCTTAGCGCTGAGCTCCTATAATTCACCCCTCCACTTT
-	many	TRBV19	TRBJ2-7	CASSPEGGDEQYF	TGTGCCAGTAGTCCCGAAGGGGGGGACGAGCAGTACTTC
-	many	TRBV12-3/TRBV12-4	TRBJ2-3	CASSYSGWGADTQYF	TGTGCCAGCAGTTATTCAGGGTGGGGTGCAGATACGCAGTATTTT
-	-	TRBV24-1	TRBJ1-1	CATSTESATEAFF	TGTGCCACCAGTACGGAATCGGCCACTGAAGCTTTCTTT
-	-	TRBV7-3	TRBJ1-2	CASSLATQVYYDYTF	TGTGCCAGCAGCTTAGCCACACAGGTCTACTATGACTACACCTTC
-	-	TRBV4-1	TRBJ1-2	CASSQALFGGGGPYGYTF	TGCGCCAGCAGCCAAGCCCTGTTCGGGGGGGGTGGCCCCTATGGCTACACCTTC
TRBD2	-	TRBV5-6	TRBJ2-1	CASSLRLAVNTYNEQFF	TGTGCCAGCAGCTTGCGACTAGCGGTAAACACCTACAATGAGCAGTTCTTC
-	-	TRBV29-1	TRBJ2-7	CSVGARDRRYEQYF	TGCAGCGTTGGAGCGCGGGACAGAAGGTACGAGCAGTACTTC
TRBD1	-	TRBV15	TRBJ2-1	CATRGEGAINEQFF	TGTGCTACCAGAGGCGAGGGGGCGATCAATGAGCAGTTCTTC